The 3 T cell receptor beta chains below were found in one sample sequenced in a study of CXCR3-negative and CXCR3-positive naive CD8 T cells. Their target antigens are unknown. 5' RACE with UMI labels generated the TRB cDNA libraries. Reanalyzing the 5' RACE reads, TCRdb keeps one entry per CDR3 protein, without DNA. This specimen shows about 120,000 distinct CDR3 sequences; the ten leading clones hold about 0.35%. Whole-study results and caveats: Researchers report that CXCR3-positive naive cells carry more hydrophobic TRB CDR3s than CXCR3-negative naive cells.

The sequenced material came from naive CXCR3+ CD8+ T cells from blood. Subset denoted: CD45RO-CCR7+CD27+CD95- naive CD8+ T cells expressing CXCR3 (TNR3+). These TCRs come from a human donor in good health. Some clones in this sample may be carry-over from other donors' samples.

The gene calls are TRBV10-3 and TRBJ2-7; TCRdb returns TRBD2, unconfirmable since there is no DNA. The CDR3 contains 15 residues. Per germline, CDR1 ENHRY and CDR2 SYGVKD. CDR3 sequence: CAISRPSGGFYEQYF.

V gene TRBV7-3 combines with J gene TRBJ2-7; TCRdb proposes TRBD2, but this gene call is untestable without DNA. Germline V gene sequence: CDR1 SGHTA, CDR2 FQGTGA. CDR3 length: 15 amino acids. The CDR3 sequence is CASSLSGGAFDEQYF.

The V call is TRBV6-6, the J call TRBJ1-1. Germline assignment: CDR1 MNHNY and CDR2 SVGAGI (reference sequence). There are 14 residues in the CDR3. The CDR3 is CASSYYGPDTEAFF.